These 22 T cell receptor beta chains originate from one sample sequenced in a study of T cells after yellow fever vaccination. Each CDR3 protein gets one entry after TCRdb re-called the 5' RACE reads with MiXCR. The repertoire consists of some 160,000 distinct CDR3 sequences, with less than 9% occurring once and the leading ten covering more than 2%. The specimen comprised CD4+ T cells sorted from PBMCs, sampled 5 days after the first yellow fever vaccination. The receptors stem from a man younger than 35 who received the YFV17D yellow fever vaccine.

This clonotype was counted many times. This chain connects TRBV3-1 to TRBJ1-4; the match to TRBD1 covers 7 bases. In germline, CDR1 is LGHDT, CDR2 YNNKEL (reference sequence). The ends lost 2 bases at V and 4 bases at J; junction bases unmatched: 1. The CDR3 is made up of 14 amino acids. CDR3 sequence: CASSQNRGNEKLFF. The CDR3, as DNA: TGTGCCAGCAGCCAAAACAGGGGTAATGAAAAACTGTTTTTT. Drawing the rest from reference TRBV3-1 and TRBJ1-4, the complete variable domain is DTAVSQTPKYLVTQMGNDKSIKCEQNLGHDTMYWYKQDSKKFLKIMFSYNNKELIINETVPNRFSPKSPDKAHLNLHINSLELGDSAVYFCASSQNRGNEKLFFGSGTQLSVL.

This chain joins TRBV3-1 and TRBJ2-1; TRBD2 aligns across 8 bases. Germline CDR1 and CDR2: LGHDT and YNNKEL (reference sequence). After removal of 6 bases from V and 5 bases from J, the junction contained 9 bases not matched to a gene. This CDR3 has 15 amino acids. The CDR3 bases are TGTGCCAGCAGTCCCACGGGGGGGCCAAACAATGAGCAGTTCTTC. Protein sequence: CASSPTGGPNNEQFF.

This clonotype was seen many times. V usage is TRBV2 and J usage is TRBJ2-7; D possibly corresponds to TRBD2 (6 bases). The germline V gene encodes CDR1 SNHLY and CDR2 FYNNEI. Trimming cost V 6 bases and J 1 base, with 16 bases left between them. This CDR3 spans 15 amino acids. The CDR3 DNA sequence: TGTGCCAGCAGCGCGGGACCGTGGGGTTCCTACGAGCAGTACTTC. It codes for CASSAGPWGSYEQYF.

This clonotype was recorded at least ten times. The gene calls are TRBV5-1 and TRBJ2-5, with 9 positions matching TRBD1. After removal of 7 bases from V and 4 bases from J, the junction contained 14 bases not matched to a gene. In germline, CDR1 is SGHRS, CDR2 YFSETQ. This CDR3 is built from 16 residues. CDR3: CASSSQSTGGGETQYF. The CDR3 DNA is TGCGCCAGCTCTAGCCAATCGACAGGGGGAGGAGAGACCCAGTACTTC.

This clonotype was observed at least ten times. The chain combines TRBV6-5 with TRBJ2-3; 9 bases line up with TRBD2. Germline assignment: CDR1 MNHEY and CDR2 SVGAGI. There are 16 residues in the CDR3. The junction had 7 bases not matched to a gene; V was cut back by 0 bases and J by 6 bases. The CDR3 protein is CASSYSPRGGRDTQYF. For the CDR3, the DNA is TGTGCCAGCAGTTACTCGCCGCGGGGGGGCAGGGATACGCAGTATTTT.

Details on this clonotype: Its ends do not fully match the called genes, so a read error is possible. The V and J genes are TRBV28 and TRBJ2-7; 8 bases agree with TRBD1. This CDR3 has 14 residues. Per germline, CDR1 MDHEN and CDR2 SYDVKM. The DNA for the CDR3 is TGTGCCAGCAGTTTATCAGGGGGCTCCCACGAGCAGTACTTC. Amino acid sequence: CASSLSGGSHEQYF.

This clonotype has only a few counts. This rearrangement joins TRBV5-5 to TRBJ1-4; D is possibly TRBD1 (5 bases). Germline CDR1 reads SGHKS; CDR2 reads YYEKEE (reference sequence). The CDR3 is 14 residues long. Trimming left V 3 bases short and J 8 bases short, with 14 bases between. For the CDR3, the DNA is TGTGCCAGCAGCTCCGGGACCCTAGGGGAAAAACTGTTTTTT. Translation gives CASSSGTLGEKLFF.

This clonotype came up many times. CDR3 in amino acids: CASSFRPNNEQFF. CDR3 sequence (DNA): TGTGCCAGCAGCTTCCGGCCAAACAATGAGCAGTTCTTC. The chain recombines TRBV11-2 with TRBJ2-1; D is unresolved. This CDR3 region has 13 residues. CDR1 and CDR2 (germline): SGHAT, FQNNGV. The V and J ends lost 3 bases and 5 bases respectively, with 8 bases between them.

This clonotype has ten or more counts. The chain combines TRBV13 with TRBJ1-6; TRBD1 is a possible D gene (6 bases). This CDR3 has 15 residues. In germline, CDR1 is PRHDT, CDR2 FYEKMQ (reference sequence). Trimming pared 1 base from V and 6 bases from J, leaving 10 bases between. The CDR3 DNA follows: TGTGCCAGCAGCTTAGCTCCGGGGGCTAATTCACCCCTCCACTTT. This codes for CASSLAPGANSPLHF.

A few counts support this clonotype. This CDR3 is CATSGGQNTEAFF. DNA of the CDR3: TGTGCCACCAGTGGAGGACAGAACACTGAAGCTTTCTTT. The chain employs TRBV24-1 and TRBJ1-1, with a weak D call TRBD1 (5 bases). Deletions cut 5 bases from V and 1 base from J, with 7 bases between. CDR1 is KGHDR and CDR2 is SFDVKD in the germline V gene. The CDR3 runs 13 residues.

The sample holds many counts of this clonotype. V gene TRBV3-1 combines with J gene TRBJ1-2; the match to TRBD1 covers 7 bases. J lost 5 bases, V lost 3 bases, and 12 bases had no gene match. In germline, CDR1 is LGHDT, CDR2 YNNKEL (reference sequence). There are 16 residues in the CDR3. CDR3 in amino acids: CASSHGSGTVVYGYTF. The CDR3 DNA reads TGTGCCAGCAGCCACGGATCCGGGACAGTTGTGTATGGCTACACCTTC. The full variable domain, its missing parts supplied by reference TRBV3-1 and TRBJ1-2, is DTAVSQTPKYLVTQMGNDKSIKCEQNLGHDTMYWYKQDSKKFLKIMFSYNNKELIINETVPNRFSPKSPDKAHLNLHINSLELGDSAVYFCASSHGSGTVVYGYTFGSGTRLTVV.

This clonotype was picked up many times. The chain combines TRBV2 with TRBJ2-1; 9 bases align to TRBD2. The CDR3 loop spans 16 amino acids. J was trimmed by 5 bases and V by 8 bases; bases with no gene match: 13. Per germline, CDR1 SNHLY and CDR2 FYNNEI. The CDR3 here is CASAALQRGADNEQFF. Here the CDR3 DNA reads TGTGCCAGCGCGGCCCTCCAGCGGGGGGCCGACAATGAGCAGTTCTTC.

This clonotype was counted many times. The genes are TRBV19 and TRBJ2-3, with TRBD2 matching over 9 bases. This CDR3 region has 15 residues. CDR1 is LNHDA, CDR2 SQIVND, per germline (reference sequence). Losses at the gene ends were 2 bases for V and 5 bases for J; bases not matched to a gene: 5. The CDR3 region is CASSIRRGGLDTQYF. Here the CDR3 DNA reads TGTGCCAGTAGTATAAGGCGGGGGGGCCTAGATACGCAGTATTTT. Complete variable domain (other parts from reference TRBV19 and TRBJ2-3): DGGITQSPKYLFRKEGQNVTLSCEQNLNHDAMYWYRQDPGQGLRLIYYSQIVNDFQKGDIAEGYSVSREKKESFPLTVTSAQKNPTAFYLCASSIRRGGLDTQYFGPGTRLTVL.

This chain links TRBV18 with TRBJ1-1; D perhaps matches TRBD1 (5 bases). Trimming took off 8 bases at V and 1 base at J, with 11 bases between the two ends. Germline CDR1 and CDR2: KGHSH and LQKENI. The CDR3 has 13 residues. CDR3 residues: CASNFGTNTEAFF. Here the CDR3 DNA reads TGTGCCAGCAACTTCGGGACGAACACTGAAGCTTTCTTT.

The sample holds many counts of this clonotype. V usage is TRBV5-1 and J usage is TRBJ2-1, with 15 bases that match TRBD2. V lost 4 bases, J lost 10 bases, and 6 bases stayed unmatched. The CDR3 is made up of 15 amino acids. Germline V gives CDR1 SGHRS, CDR2 YFSETQ. The DNA for the CDR3 is TGCGCCAGCAGCCCGGGACTAGCGGGGGGCGGGGAGCAGTTCTTC. This translates into CASSPGLAGGGEQFF.

The chain couples TRBV15 to TRBJ1-1; no clear D gene. The length of the CDR3 is 16 residues. CDR1 and CDR2 from the germline V gene are LNHNV and YYDKDF (reference sequence). V was shortened by 0 bases and J by 0 bases, with 11 bases between the two germline ends. The CDR3 reads CATSRDARAMNTEAFF. DNA for the CDR3: TGTGCCACCAGCAGAGATGCCCGGGCCATGAACACTGAAGCTTTCTTT.

This clonotype was counted many times. The J gene is TRBJ2-3, the V gene TRBV7-2; 7 bases are a match to TRBD2. Germline-derived CDR1 and CDR2 are SGHTA and FQGNSA. The ends lost 4 bases at V and 2 bases at J; junction bases unmatched: 9. This CDR3 is 16 amino acids long. CDR3 region: CASSSYSGGLTDTQYF. In nucleotides, the CDR3 is TGTGCCAGCAGCTCGTACTCGGGGGGACTCACAGATACGCAGTATTTT.

This clonotype was recorded at least ten times. The chain employs TRBV5-1 and TRBJ2-6, with D tentatively TRBD1 or TRBD2 (5 bases each). This CDR3 region has 15 residues. Germline CDR1 is SGHRS and CDR2 is YFSETQ. V lost 1 base and J lost 3, with 8 bases in between. This chain's CDR3 is CASSLLGVGANVLTF. The CDR3 nucleotides read TGCGCCAGCAGCTTGTTGGGGGTTGGGGCCAACGTCCTGACTTTC.

This clonotype was detected many times. This chain links TRBV7-8 with TRBJ2-3, with D maybe TRBD2 (5 bases). Germline values: CDR1 SGHVS, CDR2 FQNEAQ. The CDR3 totals 14 residues. Trimming cost V 5 bases and J 2 bases, with 11 bases left between them. CDR3 region: CASSIGGNTDTQYF. CDR3 nucleotide sequence: TGTGCCAGCAGCATTGGAGGAAACACAGATACGCAGTATTTT.

This clonotype was seen at least ten times. The V gene is TRBV3-1, the J gene TRBJ2-7, with D possibly being TRBD1 (5 bases). CDR3 length equals 16 residues. From germline, CDR1 is LGHDT and CDR2 YNNKEL (reference sequence). The V end was cut by 4 bases, the J end by 0 bases, with 16 bases between. This chain's CDR3 is CASSPSQGGISYEQYV. The CDR3 DNA reads TGTGCCAGCAGCCCGAGTCAGGGCGGTATCTCCTACGAGCAGTACGTC.

This clonotype was counted ten times or more. The chain is built from TRBV11-2 and TRBJ2-1; TRBD1 matches 10 bases. The J segment lost 4 bases and the V segment lost 8 bases, leaving 2 bases of the junction unmatched. This CDR3 is built from 13 residues. Germline assignment: CDR1 SGHAT and CDR2 FQNNGV. The CDR3 region is CASRQGAYNEQFF. In nucleotides, the CDR3 is TGTGCCAGCCGACAGGGGGCTTACAATGAGCAGTTCTTC. Full variable domain (outside the CDR3, taken from reference TRBV11-2 and TRBJ2-1): EAGVAQSPRYKIIEKRQSVAFWCNPISGHATLYWYQQILGQGPKLLIQFQNNGVVDDSQLPKDRFSAERLKGVDSTLKIQPAKLEDSAVYLCASRQGAYNEQFFGPGTRLTVL.

The sample holds many counts of this clonotype. This rearrangement joins TRBV7-8 to TRBJ2-5, with TRBD1 matching over 7 bases. The ends lost 2 bases at V and 5 bases at J; junction bases unmatched: 8. The CDR3 is 15 amino acids. Germline loops: CDR1 SGHVS, CDR2 FQNEAQ. This CDR3 is CASSLIRGQRETQYF. In nucleotides, the CDR3 is TGTGCCAGCAGCTTAATTAGGGGACAGCGGGAGACCCAGTACTTC.